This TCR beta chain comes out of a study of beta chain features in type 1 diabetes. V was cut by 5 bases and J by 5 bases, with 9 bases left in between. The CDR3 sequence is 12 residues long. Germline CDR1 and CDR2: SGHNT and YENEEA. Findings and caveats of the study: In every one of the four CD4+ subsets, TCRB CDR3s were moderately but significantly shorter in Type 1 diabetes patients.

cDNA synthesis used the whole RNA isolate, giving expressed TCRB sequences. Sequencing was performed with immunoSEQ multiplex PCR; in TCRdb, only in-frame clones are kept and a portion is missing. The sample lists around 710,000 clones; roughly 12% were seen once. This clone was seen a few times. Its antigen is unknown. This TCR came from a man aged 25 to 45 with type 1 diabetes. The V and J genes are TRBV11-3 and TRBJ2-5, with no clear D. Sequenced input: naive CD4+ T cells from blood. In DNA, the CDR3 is TGTGCCAGCAGCGCATACTCTGAGACCCAGTACTTC. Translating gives CASSAYSETQYF.